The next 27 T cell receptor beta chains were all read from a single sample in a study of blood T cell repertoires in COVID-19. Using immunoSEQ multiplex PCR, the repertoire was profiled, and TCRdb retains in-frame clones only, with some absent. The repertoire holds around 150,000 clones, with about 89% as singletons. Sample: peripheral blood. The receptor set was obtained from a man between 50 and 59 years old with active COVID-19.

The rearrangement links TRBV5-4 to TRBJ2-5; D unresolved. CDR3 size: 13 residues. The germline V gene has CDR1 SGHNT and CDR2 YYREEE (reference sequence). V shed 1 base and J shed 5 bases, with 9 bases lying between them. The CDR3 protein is CASSLLLTETQYF. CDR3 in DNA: TGTGCCAGCAGCTTGTTACTAACGGAGACCCAGTACTTC.

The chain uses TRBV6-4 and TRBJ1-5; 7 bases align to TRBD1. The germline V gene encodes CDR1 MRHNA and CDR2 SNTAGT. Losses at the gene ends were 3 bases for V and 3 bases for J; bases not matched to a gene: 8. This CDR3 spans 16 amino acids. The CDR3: CASSEQRDRTNQPQHF. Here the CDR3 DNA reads TGTGCCAGCAGTGAACAACGGGACAGAACCAATCAGCCCCAGCATTTT.

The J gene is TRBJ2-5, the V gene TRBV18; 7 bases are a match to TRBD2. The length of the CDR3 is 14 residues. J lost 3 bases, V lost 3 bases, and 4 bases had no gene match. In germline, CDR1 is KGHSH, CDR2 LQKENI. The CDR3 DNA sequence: TGTGCCAGCTCACCGGGACTACAGGAAGAGACCCAGTACTTC. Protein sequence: CASSPGLQEETQYF. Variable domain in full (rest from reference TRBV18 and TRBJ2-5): NAGVMQNPRHLVRRRGQEARLRCSPMKGHSHVYWYRQLPEEGLKFMVYLQKENIIDESGMPKERFSAEFPKEGPSILRIQQVVRGDSAAYFCASSPGLQEETQYFGPGTRLLVL.

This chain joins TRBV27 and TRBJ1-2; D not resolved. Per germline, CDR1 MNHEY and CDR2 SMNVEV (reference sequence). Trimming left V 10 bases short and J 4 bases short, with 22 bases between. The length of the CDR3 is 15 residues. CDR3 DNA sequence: TGTGCCAACCTCACTAGGACTAAGGGAACCTATGGCTACACCTTC. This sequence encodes CANLTRTKGTYGYTF.

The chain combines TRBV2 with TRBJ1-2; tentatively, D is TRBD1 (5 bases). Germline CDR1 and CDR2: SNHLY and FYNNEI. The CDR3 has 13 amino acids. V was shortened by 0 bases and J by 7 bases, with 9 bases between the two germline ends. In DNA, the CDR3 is TGTGCCAGCAGTGAAGCGCCAGGGTTTGGCTACACCTTC. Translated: CASSEAPGFGYTF.

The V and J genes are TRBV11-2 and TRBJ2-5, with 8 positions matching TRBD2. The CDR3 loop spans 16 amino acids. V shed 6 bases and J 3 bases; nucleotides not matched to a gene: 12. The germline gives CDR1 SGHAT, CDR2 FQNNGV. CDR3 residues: CASSSIRGGRKETQYF. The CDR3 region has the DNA TGTGCCAGCAGTTCAATTCGGGGGGGCAGGAAAGAGACCCAGTACTTC.

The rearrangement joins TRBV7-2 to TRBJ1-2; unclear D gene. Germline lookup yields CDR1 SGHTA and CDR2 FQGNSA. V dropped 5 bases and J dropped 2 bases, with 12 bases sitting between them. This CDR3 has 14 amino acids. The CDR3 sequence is CASSPGGFNYGYTF. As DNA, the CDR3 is TGTGCCAGCAGCCCCGGCGGATTCAACTATGGCTACACCTTC.

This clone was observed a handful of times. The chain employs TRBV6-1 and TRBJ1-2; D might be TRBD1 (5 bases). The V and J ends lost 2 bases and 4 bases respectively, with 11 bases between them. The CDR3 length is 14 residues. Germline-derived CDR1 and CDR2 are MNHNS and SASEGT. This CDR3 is CASSEQGGGYGYTF. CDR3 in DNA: TGTGCCAGCAGTGAACAGGGCGGCGGCTATGGCTACACCTTC.

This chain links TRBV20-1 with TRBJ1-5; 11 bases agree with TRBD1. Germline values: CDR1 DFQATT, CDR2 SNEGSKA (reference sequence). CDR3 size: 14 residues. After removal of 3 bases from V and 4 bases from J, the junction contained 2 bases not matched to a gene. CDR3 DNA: TGCAGTGCTAGTAGGGACAGGGGGAATCAGCCCCAGCATTTT. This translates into CSASRDRGNQPQHF.

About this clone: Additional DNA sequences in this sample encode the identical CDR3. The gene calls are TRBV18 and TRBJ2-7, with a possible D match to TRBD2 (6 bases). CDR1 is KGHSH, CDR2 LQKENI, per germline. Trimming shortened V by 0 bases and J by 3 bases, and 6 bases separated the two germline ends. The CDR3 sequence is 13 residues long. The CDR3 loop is CASSPPGGYEQYF. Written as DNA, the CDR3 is TGTGCCAGCTCACCACCGGGGGGCTACGAGCAGTACTTC.

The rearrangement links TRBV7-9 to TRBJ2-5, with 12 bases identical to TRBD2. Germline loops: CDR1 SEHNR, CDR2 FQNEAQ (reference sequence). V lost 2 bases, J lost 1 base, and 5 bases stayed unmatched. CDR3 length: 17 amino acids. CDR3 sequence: CASSLKPSGGVQETQYF. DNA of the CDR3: TGTGCCAGCAGCTTAAAGCCTAGCGGGGGGGTCCAAGAGACCCAGTACTTC.

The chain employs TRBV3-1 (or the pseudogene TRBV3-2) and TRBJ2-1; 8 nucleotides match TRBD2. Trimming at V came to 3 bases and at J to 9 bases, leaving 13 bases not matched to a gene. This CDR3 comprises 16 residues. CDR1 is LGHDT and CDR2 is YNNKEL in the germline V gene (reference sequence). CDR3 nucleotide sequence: TGTGCCAGCAGCCAGGGGATCGGGGGGGCTTCGGGTGAGCAGTTCTTC. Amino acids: CASSQGIGGASGEQFF.

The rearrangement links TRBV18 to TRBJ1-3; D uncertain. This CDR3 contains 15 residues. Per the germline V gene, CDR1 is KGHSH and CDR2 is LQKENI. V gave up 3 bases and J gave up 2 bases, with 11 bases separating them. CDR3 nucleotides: TGTGCCAGCTCACCCCGGAGAGGCCCTGGAAACACCATATATTTT. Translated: CASSPRRGPGNTIYF. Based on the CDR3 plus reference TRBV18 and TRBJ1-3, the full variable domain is NAGVMQNPRHLVRRRGQEARLRCSPMKGHSHVYWYRQLPEEGLKFMVYLQKENIIDESGMPKERFSAEFPKEGPSILRIQQVVRGDSAAYFCASSPRRGPGNTIYFGEGSWLTVV.

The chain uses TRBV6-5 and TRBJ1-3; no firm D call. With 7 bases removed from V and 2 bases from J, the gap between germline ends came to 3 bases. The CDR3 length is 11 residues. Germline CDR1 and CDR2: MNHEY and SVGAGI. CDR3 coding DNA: TGTGCCAGCATAGCTGGAAACACCATATATTTT. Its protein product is CASIAGNTIYF.

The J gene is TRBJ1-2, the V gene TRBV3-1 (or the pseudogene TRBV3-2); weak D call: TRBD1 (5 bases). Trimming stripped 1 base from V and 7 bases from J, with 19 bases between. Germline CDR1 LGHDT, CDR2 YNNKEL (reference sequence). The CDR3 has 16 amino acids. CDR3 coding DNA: TGTGCCAGCAGCCAAGGGGGGGGTTCTCTGCTCTTTGGCTACACCTTC. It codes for CASSQGGGSLLFGYTF.

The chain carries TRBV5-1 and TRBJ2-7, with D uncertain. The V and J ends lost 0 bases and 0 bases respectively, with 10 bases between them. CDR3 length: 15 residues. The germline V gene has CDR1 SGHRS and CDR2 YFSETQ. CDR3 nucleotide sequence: TGCGCCAGCAGCTTGGTCGACCGACTCTCCTACGAGCAGTACTTC. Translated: CASSLVDRLSYEQYF.

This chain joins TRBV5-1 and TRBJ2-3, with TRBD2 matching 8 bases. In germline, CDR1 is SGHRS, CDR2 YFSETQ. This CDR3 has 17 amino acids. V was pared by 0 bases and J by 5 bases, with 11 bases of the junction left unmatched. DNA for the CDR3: TGCGCCAGCAGCTTGGGACTGGTGGCAGCGGGGGAAGATACGCAGTATTTT. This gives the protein CASSLGLVAAGEDTQYF.

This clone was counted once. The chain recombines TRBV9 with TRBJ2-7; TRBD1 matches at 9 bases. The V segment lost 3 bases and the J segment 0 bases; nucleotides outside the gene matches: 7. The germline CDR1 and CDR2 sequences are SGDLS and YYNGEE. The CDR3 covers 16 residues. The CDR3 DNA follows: TGTGCCAGCAGCGACTTCACGGGACAGGGCTCCTACGAGCAGTACTTC. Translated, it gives CASSDFTGQGSYEQYF.

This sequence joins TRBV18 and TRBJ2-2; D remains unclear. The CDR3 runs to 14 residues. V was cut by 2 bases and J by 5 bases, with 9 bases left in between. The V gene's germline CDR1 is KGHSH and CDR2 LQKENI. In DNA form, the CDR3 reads TGTGCCAGCTCACCATGGGTCGGGACCGGGGAGCTGTTTTTT. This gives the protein CASSPWVGTGELFF.

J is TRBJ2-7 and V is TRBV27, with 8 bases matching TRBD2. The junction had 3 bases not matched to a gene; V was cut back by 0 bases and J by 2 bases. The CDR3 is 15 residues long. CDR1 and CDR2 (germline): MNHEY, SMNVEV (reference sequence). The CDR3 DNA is TGTGCCAGCAGTTTATCGCGGGGGGTACCCTACGAGCAGTACTTC. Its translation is CASSLSRGVPYEQYF.

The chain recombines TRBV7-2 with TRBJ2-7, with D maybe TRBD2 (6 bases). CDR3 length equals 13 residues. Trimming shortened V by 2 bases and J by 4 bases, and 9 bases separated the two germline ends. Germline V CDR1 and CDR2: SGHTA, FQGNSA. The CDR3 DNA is TGTGCCAGCAGCTTAAGTGGGGGGTACGAGCAGTACTTC. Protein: CASSLSGGYEQYF.

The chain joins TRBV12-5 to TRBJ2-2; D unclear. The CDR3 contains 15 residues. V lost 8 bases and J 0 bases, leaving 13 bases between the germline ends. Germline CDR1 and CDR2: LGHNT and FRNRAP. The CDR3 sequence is CASRSPWANTGELFF. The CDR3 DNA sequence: TGTGCTAGTAGGAGTCCGTGGGCGAACACCGGGGAGCTGTTTTTT. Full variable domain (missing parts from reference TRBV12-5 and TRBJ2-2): DARVTQTPRHKVTEMGQEVTMRCQPILGHNTVFWYRQTMMQGLELLAYFRNRAPLDDSGMPKDRFSAEMPDATLATLKIQPSEPRDSAVYFCASRSPWANTGELFFGEGSRLTVL.

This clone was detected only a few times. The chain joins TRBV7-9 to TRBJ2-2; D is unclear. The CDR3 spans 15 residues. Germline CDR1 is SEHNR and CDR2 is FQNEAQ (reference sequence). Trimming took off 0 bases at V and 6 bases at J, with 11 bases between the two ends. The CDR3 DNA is TGTGCCAGCAGCTTAGCGCTGACTTCACCCGGGGAGCTGTTTTTT. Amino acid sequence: CASSLALTSPGELFF.

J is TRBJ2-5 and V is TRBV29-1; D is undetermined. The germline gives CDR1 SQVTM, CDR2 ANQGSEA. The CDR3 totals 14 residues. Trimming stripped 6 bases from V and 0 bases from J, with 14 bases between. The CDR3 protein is CSVSLPKHQETQYF. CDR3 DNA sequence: TGCAGCGTAAGTCTGCCAAAGCACCAAGAGACCCAGTACTTC.

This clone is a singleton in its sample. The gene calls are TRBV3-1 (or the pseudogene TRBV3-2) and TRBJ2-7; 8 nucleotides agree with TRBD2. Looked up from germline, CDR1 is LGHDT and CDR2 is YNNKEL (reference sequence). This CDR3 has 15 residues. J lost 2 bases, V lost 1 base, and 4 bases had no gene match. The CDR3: CASSQGPGGPYEQYF. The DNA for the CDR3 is TGTGCCAGCAGCCAAGGTCCGGGGGGGCCCTACGAGCAGTACTTC.

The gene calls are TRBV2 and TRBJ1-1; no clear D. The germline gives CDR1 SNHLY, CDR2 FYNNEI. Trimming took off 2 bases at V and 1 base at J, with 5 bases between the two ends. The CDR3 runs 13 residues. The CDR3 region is CASSEQKNTEAFF. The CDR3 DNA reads TGTGCCAGCAGTGAACAAAAGAACACTGAAGCTTTCTTT. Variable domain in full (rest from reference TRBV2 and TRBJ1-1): EPEVTQTPSHQVTQMGQEVILRCVPISNHLYFYWYRQILGQKVEFLVSFYNNEISEKSEIFDDQFSVERPDGSNFTLKIRSTKLEDSAMYFCASSEQKNTEAFFGQGTRLTVV.

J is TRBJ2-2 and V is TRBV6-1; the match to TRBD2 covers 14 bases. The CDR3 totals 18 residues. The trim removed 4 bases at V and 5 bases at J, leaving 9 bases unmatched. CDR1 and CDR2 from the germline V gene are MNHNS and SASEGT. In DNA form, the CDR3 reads TGTGCCAGCAGTGCCGGGACTAGCGGGGGCCCTAGGACCGGGGAGCTGTTTTTT. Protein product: CASSAGTSGGPRTGELFF.